Below are 21 T cell receptor beta chains sequenced from a single sample in a study of early T cells in non-severe SARS-CoV-2 infection. One entry per CDR3 protein results from TCRdb running MiXCR on the 5' RACE reads. Of approximately 63,000 distinct CDR3 sequences listed, 4.5% to 7.5% are singletons. This material consisted of whole blood, taken at baseline. The receptors shown here come from an adult who was a healthcare worker with PCR-confirmed SARS-CoV-2 infection or an uninfected control (not recorded which).

The chain joins TRBV5-1 to TRBJ2-1, with 9 nucleotides matching TRBD1. The V segment lost 4 bases and the J segment 5 bases; nucleotides outside the gene matches: 7. Germline CDR1 SGHRS, CDR2 YFSETQ. The CDR3 runs to 15 residues. The CDR3 sequence: CASSILQGADNEQFF. The CDR3 nucleotides are TGCGCCAGCAGCATTTTACAGGGGGCCGACAATGAGCAGTTCTTC.

There are a few counts of this clonotype. This chain links TRBV5-1 with TRBJ2-7, with TRBD2 matching 10 bases. V was clipped by 4 bases and J by 0 bases; unmatched bases: 7. The CDR3 spans 16 residues. Germline V gives CDR1 SGHRS, CDR2 YFSETQ. Here the CDR3 DNA reads TGCGCCAGCAGCACCCGACTAGCGGGTTTCTCCTACGAGCAGTACTTC. Its translation is CASSTRLAGFSYEQYF.

This clonotype has a count of ten or more. The rearrangement links TRBV5-1 to TRBJ1-1; D unclear. The CDR3 runs to 15 residues. Germline V gene data show CDR1 as SGHRS and CDR2 as YFSETQ. Trimming shortened V by 2 bases and J by 1 base, and 12 bases separated the two germline ends. CDR3 loop: CASSLARGTNTEAFF. For the CDR3, the DNA is TGCGCCAGCAGCTTAGCCCGCGGAACGAACACTGAAGCTTTCTTT.

Many counts were recorded for this clonotype. The rearrangement joins TRBV7-8 to TRBJ2-7, with TRBD1 as a possible D gene (5 bases). This CDR3 has 13 residues. The ends were cut back, 5 bases at V and 2 bases at J, with 10 bases in the middle. Per germline, CDR1 SGHVS and CDR2 FQNEAQ. The chain's CDR3 is CASSPRATYEQYF. CDR3 DNA sequence: TGTGCCAGCAGCCCCAGGGCTACCTACGAGCAGTACTTC. Full variable domain (missing parts from reference TRBV7-8 and TRBJ2-7): GAGVSQSPRYKVAKRGQDVALRCDPISGHVSLFWYQQALGQGPEFLTYFQNEAQLDKSGLPSDRFFAERPEGSVSTLKIQRTQQEDSAVYLCASSPRATYEQYFGPGTRLTVT.

Only a few counts were recorded for this clonotype. The V call is TRBV24-1, the J call TRBJ2-3; tentative D call: TRBD2 (6 bases). Germline V gives CDR1 KGHDR, CDR2 SFDVKD. Deletions cut 12 bases from V and 6 bases from J, with 12 bases between. The CDR3 is 11 residues long. CDR3 loop: CAAGSSDTQYF. CDR3 coding DNA: TGTGCCGCGGGGTCATCGGATACGCAGTATTTT.

Points on this clonotype: This may arise from a read error, as a much more abundant clone is one base away. This chain joins TRBV12-3 or TRBV12-4 and TRBJ1-1, with D perhaps TRBD1 (6 bases). CDR3 size: 15 residues. The CDR3 region is CVSCLGQNLNTEAFF. CDR3 DNA: TGTGTCAGCTGCCTTGGACAGAACTTGAACACTGAAGCTTTCTTT.

This clonotype was seen only once. This likely comes from a read error, as the CDR3 has no conserved phenylalanine or tryptophan at its end. This rearrangement joins TRBV28 to TRBJ2-7; 7 bases are shared with TRBD1. Losses at the gene ends were 6 bases for V and 2 bases for J; bases not matched to a gene: 7. CDR3 length equals 14 residues. Germline V CDR1 and CDR2: MDHEN, SYDVKM. The DNA of the CDR3 is TGTGCCAGCAGAACCGGGACAGCCGCCTACGAGCAGTACTAC. Translation gives CASRTGTAAYEQYY.

This clonotype showed up many times. V gene TRBV3-1 combines with J gene TRBJ2-1; 9 bases align to TRBD2. The CDR3 is 16 amino acids. The V segment lost 1 base and the J segment 2 bases; nucleotides outside the gene matches: 3. Germline lookup yields CDR1 LGHDT and CDR2 YNNKEL (reference sequence). The CDR3 DNA sequence: TGTGCCAGCAGCCAAGTAGCGGGAGAACCCTACAATGAGCAGTTCTTC. Translation gives CASSQVAGEPYNEQFF.

This clonotype showed up many times. V usage is TRBV20-1 and J usage is TRBJ1-1; D is unclear. The ends were cut back, 6 bases at V and 11 bases at J, with 13 bases in the middle. CDR1 and CDR2 from the germline V gene are DFQATT and SNEGSKA (reference sequence). The CDR3 loop spans 10 amino acids. The CDR3 region has the DNA TGCAGTGCCTCACAAATGGGGGCTTTCTTT. Translating gives CSASQMGAFF.

This clonotype was detected many times. The chain's CDR3 is CASSPREGERYEQYF. The CDR3 DNA reads as TGTGCCAGCTCACCACGGGAAGGGGAACGCTACGAGCAGTACTTC. The chain couples TRBV18 to TRBJ2-7, with TRBD1 as a possible D gene (5 bases). The V gene's germline CDR1 is KGHSH and CDR2 LQKENI. Trimming took 1 base from V and 3 from J, leaving 13 bases between them. The CDR3 sequence is 15 residues long.

On this clonotype: A much larger clonotype is one base distant, so this may be a read error. The chain links TRBV25-1 to TRBJ2-3; 15 nucleotides agree with TRBD2. Germline CDR1 MGHDK, CDR2 SYGVNS. The CDR3 totals 19 residues. The chain's CDR3 is CASSVGLAGGRLSTDMQYF. For the CDR3, the DNA is TGTGCCAGCAGTGTGGGACTAGCGGGAGGACGATTAAGTACAGATATGCAGTATTTT.

This clonotype was recorded at least ten times. The chain combines TRBV6-2 or TRBV6-3 with TRBJ1-1, with D possibly being TRBD1 (6 bases). V lost 7 bases to trimming and J lost 11 bases, with 14 bases between them. From germline, CDR1 is MNHEY and CDR2 SVGEGT. CDR3 size: 11 residues. The CDR3 nucleotides are TGTGCCAGCACCGAAACAGGGTTGGCTTTCTTT. This translates into CASTETGLAFF.

This clonotype was detected many times. The chain recombines TRBV16 with TRBJ2-3; the D is unclear. V shed 2 bases and J shed 0 bases, with 6 bases lying between them. The CDR3 spans 14 residues. Germline-derived CDR1 and CDR2 are KGHSY and FQNENV. The CDR3 DNA sequence: TGTGCCAGCAGCCAACTTCGGAGCACAGATACGCAGTATTTT. Translation gives CASSQLRSTDTQYF.

This clonotype was counted a few times. The chain recombines TRBV4-1 with TRBJ1-5; no clear D gene. CDR1 and CDR2 from the germline V gene are MGHRA and YSYEKL. The V gene lost 0 bases and the J gene lost 5 bases, with 5 bases spanning the gap. This CDR3 spans 13 amino acids. The CDR3 DNA reads as TGCGCCAGCAGCCAAGAGCGTCATCAGCCCCAGCATTTT. Translated: CASSQERHQPQHF.

In this sample, this clonotype turned up many times. The V gene is TRBV24-1, the J gene TRBJ1-5; D is ambiguous. Germline CDR1 is KGHDR and CDR2 is SFDVKD. The CDR3 totals 13 residues. Trimming shortened V by 10 bases and J by 2 bases, and 11 bases separated the two germline ends. The CDR3 is CATAITGNQPQHF. CDR3 nucleotides: TGTGCCACGGCAATCACGGGCAATCAGCCCCAGCATTTT.

Many counts were recorded for this clonotype. The genes are TRBV20-1 and TRBJ1-6, with D maybe TRBD1 (5 bases). Trimming pared 7 bases from V and 6 bases from J, leaving 19 bases between. The CDR3 has 15 residues. Germline CDR1 is DFQATT and CDR2 is SNEGSKA (reference sequence). The CDR3 is CSVRPGSSGNSPLHF. The CDR3 region has the DNA TGCAGTGTTCGGCCAGGGTCCTCCGGTAATTCACCCCTCCACTTT.

With regard to this clonotype: The germline gene is not matched at one end of the junction; a read error may be the cause. The chain has TRBV20-1 and TRBJ2-7, with D possibly TRBD2 on 6 matching bases. CDR1 is DFQATT and CDR2 is SNEGSKA in the germline V gene (reference sequence). This CDR3 is 14 amino acids long. CDR3: CSVNGGSSSYERYF. The DNA of the CDR3 is TGCAGTGTGAATGGAGGGTCCAGCTCCTACGAGCGGTACTTC.

The sample holds many counts of this clonotype. The chain carries TRBV28 and TRBJ2-3, with D perhaps matching TRBD2 (5 bases). The CDR3 consists of 14 residues. Germline CDR1 MDHEN, CDR2 SYDVKM. V was shortened by 3 bases and J by 2 bases, with 9 bases between the two germline ends. The CDR3 coding sequence is TGTGCCAGCAGTTTTAGAGGGTTCACAGATACGCAGTATTTT. This codes for CASSFRGFTDTQYF. The full variable domain, completed using reference TRBV28 and TRBJ2-3, is DVKVTQSSRYLVKRTGEKVFLECVQDMDHENMFWYRQDPGLGLRLIYFSYDVKMKEKGDIPEGYSVSREKKERFSLILESASTNQTSMYLCASSFRGFTDTQYFGPGTRLTVL.

Many counts were recorded for this clonotype. The chain joins TRBV29-1 to TRBJ1-5, with D possibly TRBD1 on 5 matching bases. The CDR3 consists of 12 residues. Germline CDR1 and CDR2: SQVTM and ANQGSEA. V was trimmed by 4 bases and J by 3 bases, leaving 7 bases between them. CDR3 protein: CSVADTNQPQHF. The CDR3 DNA reads TGCAGCGTTGCGGACACCAATCAGCCCCAGCATTTT.

This clonotype was counted many times. The chain is built from TRBV7-2 and TRBJ2-3, with TRBD2 as a possible D gene (5 bases). This CDR3 is built from 17 residues. With 1 base removed from V and 0 bases from J, the gap between germline ends came to 14 bases. CDR1 and CDR2 from the germline V gene are SGHTA and FQGNSA. The CDR3 DNA reads TGTGCCAGCAGCTTAGTAGGCGGGTCATATAGCACAGATACGCAGTATTTT. This sequence encodes CASSLVGGSYSTDTQYF.

This clonotype was detected ten times or more. The rearrangement joins TRBV20-1 to TRBJ2-2; D unclear. Trimming took 0 bases from V and 4 from J, leaving 6 bases between them. The germline CDR1 and CDR2 sequences are DFQATT and SNEGSKA (reference sequence). CDR3 length: 13 residues. In nucleotides, the CDR3 is TGCAGTGCTAGAGACTCCCCCACCGGGGAGCTGTTTTTT. Its translation is CSARDSPTGELFF.